The 29 T cell receptor beta chains in this list originate from one sample, sequenced in a study of long-term antiretroviral therapy in people with HIV. Running of the v3.0 immunoSEQ assay took place at survey level. Data came from immunoSEQ multiplex PCR; TCRdb stores just in-frame clones and leaves some out. Of fewer than 30,000 clones listed, around 90% are singletons. Sequences were derived from unsorted PBMCs, sampled 1.8 years before starting antiretroviral therapy. The receptor set was obtained from a man aged 50 or older with HIV.

The V call is TRBV6-1, the J call TRBJ1-5; D not certain. V lost 6 bases and J 5 bases, leaving 11 bases between the germline ends. The CDR3 is 13 amino acids. The germline V gene has CDR1 MNHNS and CDR2 SASEGT. In DNA, the CDR3 is TGTGCCAGCAGAGGGCTTCTCTATCAGCCCCAGCATTTT. This sequence encodes CASRGLLYQPQHF.

This clone was found once. V usage is TRBV5-5 and J usage is TRBJ2-1; a weak D match, TRBD1 (6 bases). This CDR3 comprises 13 residues. Germline V gene lookup returns CDR1 SGHKS and CDR2 YYEKEE (reference sequence). With 4 bases removed from V and 6 bases from J, the gap between germline ends came to 11 bases. The DNA for the CDR3 is TGTGCCAGCAGCCTCAGGGGTTTCAATGAGCAGTTCTTC. Its translation is CASSLRGFNEQFF. Full variable domain (remainder filled in from reference TRBV5-5 and TRBJ2-1): DAGVTQSPTHLIKTRGQQVTLRCSPISGHKSVSWYQQVLGQGPQFIFQYYEKEERGRGNFPDRFSARQFPNYSSELNVNALLLGDSALYLCASSLRGFNEQFFGPGTRLTVL.

The rearrangement links TRBV2 to TRBJ1-4; TRBD1 is a possible D gene (5 bases). The CDR3 loop spans 16 amino acids. CDR1 is SNHLY, CDR2 FYNNEI, per germline. V was pared by 5 bases and J by 0 bases, with 13 bases between. The CDR3 spells CASSLRQTATNEKLFF. CDR3 nucleotides: TGTGCCAGCAGTCTAAGACAGACCGCAACTAATGAAAAACTGTTTTTT.

V usage is TRBV5-1 and J usage is TRBJ1-6; D gene uncertain. The V gene's germline CDR1 is SGHRS and CDR2 YFSETQ. The V end lost 4 bases, the J end lost 0 bases, and 20 bases lay between the germline ends. This CDR3 is built from 19 residues. The CDR3 region has the DNA TGCGCCAGCAGCCCCGGAAAGGGAGGGCAAAGCTCCTATAATTCACCCCTCCACTTT. Its translation: CASSPGKGGQSSYNSPLHF.

The rearrangement links TRBV5-4 to TRBJ2-5; TRBD2 is a possible D gene (6 bases). This CDR3 has 14 residues. Germline lookup yields CDR1 SGHNT and CDR2 YYREEE (reference sequence). The ends were cut back, 2 bases at V and 2 bases at J, with 10 bases in the middle. CDR3 in DNA: TGTGCCAGCAGCTTTAACGGGGGACAAGAGACCCAGTACTTC. Translated: CASSFNGGQETQYF.

V usage is TRBV10-3 and J usage is TRBJ1-1; TRBD1 matches at 9 bases. Germline V gene lookup returns CDR1 ENHRY and CDR2 SYGVKD. The CDR3 spans 14 residues. The ends lost 8 bases at V and 5 bases at J; junction bases unmatched: 9. For the CDR3, the DNA is TGTGCCATCTCACGGACAGGGGAGGATACTGAAGCTTTCTTT. Translated: CAISRTGEDTEAFF.

V is TRBV5-6 and J is TRBJ2-7; D is undetermined. The CDR3 spans 15 residues. In germline, CDR1 is SGHDT, CDR2 YYEEEE. Trimming took off 5 bases at V and 0 bases at J, with 15 bases between the two ends. The CDR3 sequence: CASSWNLRRSYEQYF. CDR3 DNA: TGTGCCAGCAGTTGGAACCTGCGCCGCTCCTACGAGCAGTACTTC.

This chain connects TRBV5-1 to TRBJ1-4, with 10 bases lining up with TRBD1. Germline V gives CDR1 SGHRS, CDR2 YFSETQ. This CDR3 contains 14 residues. V lost 4 bases to trimming and J lost 7 bases; unmatched junction nucleotides: 4. CDR3 protein: CASSAGTGVEKLFF. CDR3 bases: TGCGCCAGCAGCGCCGGGACAGGGGTTGAAAAACTGTTTTTT.

The gene calls are TRBV7-2 and TRBJ2-3, with 8 bases fitting TRBD2. Losses at the gene ends were 1 base for V and 5 bases for J; bases not matched to a gene: 5. Per the germline V gene, CDR1 is SGHTA and CDR2 is FQGNSA. The CDR3 runs 15 residues. CDR3 region: CASSLEREIGDTQYF. The CDR3 DNA sequence: TGTGCCAGCAGCTTAGAGCGGGAGATTGGAGATACGCAGTATTTT.

CDR3 sequence: CASSIVSELNEQFF. The CDR3 DNA is TGTGCCAGTAGTATAGTCTCAGAACTCAATGAGCAGTTCTTC. The V gene is TRBV19, the J gene TRBJ2-1, with D unclear. The V gene lost 1 base and the J gene lost 6 bases, with 10 bases spanning the gap. The CDR3 loop spans 14 amino acids. Germline V gene sequence: CDR1 LNHDA, CDR2 SQIVND (reference sequence).

The rearrangement links TRBV7-9 to TRBJ2-7; 9 nucleotides agree with TRBD1. The CDR3 spans 14 residues. Losses at the gene ends were 7 bases for V and 2 bases for J; bases not matched to a gene: 6. Germline-derived CDR1 and CDR2 are SEHNR and FQNEAQ (reference sequence). The CDR3 sequence: CASNAGDRAYEQYF. The CDR3 nucleotides are TGTGCCAGCAACGCTGGGGACAGGGCCTACGAGCAGTACTTC.

The chain links TRBV6-1 to TRBJ2-7, with D tentatively TRBD2 (5 bases). CDR3 length: 14 residues. Trimming removed 4 bases at V and 1 base at J, with 11 bases between. Germline V gene data show CDR1 as MNHNS and CDR2 as SASEGT. This CDR3 is CASSVAPISYEQYF. CDR3 nucleotides: TGTGCCAGCAGTGTAGCGCCAATATCCTACGAGCAGTACTTC.

The chain joins TRBV4-3 to TRBJ2-1; 10 bases fit TRBD2. Germline V gives CDR1 LGHNA, CDR2 YSLEER. CDR3 length: 16 residues. J gave up 2 bases and V 4 bases, and 5 bases lay outside the gene matches. CDR3 in DNA: TGCGCCAGCAGCCTTGAAGGACTAGCGGCCTACAATGAGCAGTTCTTC. This sequence encodes CASSLEGLAAYNEQFF.

V usage is TRBV6-6 and J usage is TRBJ2-7; D gene ambiguous. The CDR3 is 14 residues long. Germline CDR1 reads MNHNY; CDR2 reads SVGAGI (reference sequence). V was trimmed by 4 bases and J by 1 base, leaving 11 bases between them. Here the CDR3 reads CASSSTSPSYEQYF. CDR3 bases: TGTGCCAGCAGTTCCACGTCCCCATCCTACGAGCAGTACTTC.

Written as DNA, the CDR3 is TGCGCCAGCAGCCAAGTCGTGTCAACTAGCGTGGAGGCAGATACGCAGTATTTT. Protein product: CASSQVVSTSVEADTQYF. The V and J genes are TRBV4-3 and TRBJ2-3, with 7 bases matching TRBD2. V lost 1 base and J lost 4; bases outside the gene matches: 14. CDR1 and CDR2 from the germline V gene are LGHNA and YSLEER. The CDR3 totals 18 residues.

V is TRBV7-2 and J is TRBJ2-7; D remains unclear. Deletions cut 2 bases from V and 3 bases from J, with 8 bases between. The CDR3 is made up of 13 amino acids. CDR1 and CDR2 (germline): SGHTA, FQGNSA. The CDR3 DNA sequence: TGTGCCAGCAGCTTACAGGACGGCTACGAGCAGTACTTC. Amino acid sequence: CASSLQDGYEQYF.

V usage is TRBV5-4 and J usage is TRBJ1-4, with 10 nucleotides matching TRBD1. J lost 0 bases, V lost 9 bases, and 5 bases had no gene match. The CDR3 loop spans 15 amino acids. The germline V gene has CDR1 SGHNT and CDR2 YYREEE (reference sequence). This CDR3 reads CATSTGGATNEKLFF. The CDR3 coding sequence is TGTGCCACCTCGACAGGGGGCGCAACTAATGAAAAACTGTTTTTT.

This clone has only one observation. The chain combines TRBV7-2 with TRBJ2-7, with 10 bases that match TRBD2. This CDR3 comprises 16 residues. Looked up from germline, CDR1 is SGHTA and CDR2 is FQGNSA. V gave up 5 bases and J gave up 3 bases; unmatched junction bases: 10. In nucleotides, the CDR3 is TGTGCCAGCAGCCCGGGAGCGGGAGGGCCGGTCTACGAGCAGTACTTC. Amino acids: CASSPGAGGPVYEQYF.

The chain links TRBV19 to TRBJ1-5, with a tentative D call TRBD1 (6 bases). CDR3 length: 15 amino acids. Germline values: CDR1 LNHDA, CDR2 SQIVND (reference sequence). The germline V and J ends were trimmed by 2 bases and 1 base, with 9 bases remaining between them. Written as DNA, the CDR3 is TGTGCCAGTAGTATAAGGGGGACCAGCAATCAGCCCCAGCATTTT. This sequence encodes CASSIRGTSNQPQHF. Using reference TRBV19 and TRBJ1-5 for the parts outside the CDR3, the full variable domain is DGGITQSPKYLFRKEGQNVTLSCEQNLNHDAMYWYRQDPGQGLRLIYYSQIVNDFQKGDIAEGYSVSREKKESFPLTVTSAQKNPTAFYLCASSIRGTSNQPQHFGDGTRLSIL.

The V and J genes are TRBV27 and TRBJ1-1; 9 nucleotides line up with TRBD1. The CDR3 has 14 residues. V was clipped by 5 bases and J by 6 bases; unmatched bases: 7. Germline V gives CDR1 MNHEY, CDR2 SMNVEV (reference sequence). The CDR3 DNA sequence: TGTGCCAGCAGTCTTGCGGGACAGGGATCTGAAGCTTTCTTT. Protein product: CASSLAGQGSEAFF.

V is TRBV7-2 and J is TRBJ1-1; no clear D gene. This CDR3 spans 17 amino acids. Germline values: CDR1 SGHTA, CDR2 FQGNSA. Trimming left V 1 base short and J 0 bases short, with 15 bases between. CDR3 protein: CASSLVFGNSLNTEAFF. The DNA for the CDR3 is TGTGCCAGCAGCTTAGTGTTCGGGAATTCTTTGAACACTGAAGCTTTCTTT.

The chain couples TRBV5-1 to TRBJ2-7, with TRBD2 as a possible D gene (6 bases). The CDR3 sequence is 16 residues long. Per the germline V gene, CDR1 is SGHRS and CDR2 is YFSETQ. Trimming removed 0 bases from V and 3 bases from J, with 16 bases in between. The CDR3 sequence is CASSLGPTRLDYEQYF. The CDR3 DNA follows: TGCGCCAGCAGCTTGGGACCCACAAGACTAGACTACGAGCAGTACTTC.

The V gene is TRBV30, the J gene TRBJ1-5; no firm D call. Germline CDR1 reads GTSNPN; CDR2 reads SVGIG (reference sequence). The CDR3 is 13 residues long. Trimming took 0 bases from V and 6 from J, leaving 9 bases between them. CDR3 DNA: TGTGCCTGGAGTGTAGTGATGGGTCAGCCCCAGCATTTT. Translating gives CAWSVVMGQPQHF.

The chain is built from TRBV5-5 and TRBJ2-3; D possibly uses TRBD1 or TRBD2 (6 bases each). The V and J ends lost 1 base and 1 base respectively, with 13 bases between them. This CDR3 has 16 residues. Looked up from germline, CDR1 is SGHKS and CDR2 is YYEKEE (reference sequence). In DNA, the CDR3 is TGTGCCAGCAGCTTGTCGGGAGCAGGGGGCACAGATACGCAGTATTTT. It encodes CASSLSGAGGTDTQYF.

This clone appeared a few times. The gene calls are TRBV2 and TRBJ2-2; D is possibly TRBD1 (6 bases). Germline loops: CDR1 SNHLY, CDR2 FYNNEI. Trimming took 8 bases from V and 4 from J, leaving 14 bases between them. The CDR3 loop spans 14 amino acids. The CDR3 DNA reads TGTGCCAGCGCCCCGGACAGCTCCACCGGGGAGCTGTTTTTT. Residues: CASAPDSSTGELFF.

The CDR3 spells CASSQDTRPRGNTIYF. In DNA, the CDR3 is TGCGCCAGCAGCCAAGATACGAGGCCTAGGGGAAACACCATATATTTT. This rearrangement joins TRBV4-3 to TRBJ1-3; D is undetermined. V lost 0 bases and J 4 bases, leaving 13 bases between the germline ends. The length of the CDR3 is 16 residues. Germline-derived CDR1 and CDR2 are LGHNA and YSLEER.

V usage is TRBV7-2 and J usage is TRBJ1-2; D possibly corresponds to TRBD1 (6 bases). In germline, CDR1 is SGHTA, CDR2 FQGNSA. The CDR3 has 13 amino acids. The V and J ends lost 6 bases and 3 bases respectively, with 11 bases between them. Here the CDR3 DNA reads TGTGCCAGCAGGGGCAGGGGAGACTATGGCTACACCTTC. Its translation is CASRGRGDYGYTF.

This chain links TRBV6-1 with TRBJ2-7; 10 positions match TRBD1. V lost 4 bases to trimming and J lost 5 bases; unmatched junction nucleotides: 8. The length of the CDR3 is 15 residues. In germline, CDR1 is MNHNS, CDR2 SASEGT. In DNA, the CDR3 is TGTGCCAGCAGTGGCCCGGGGACAGGGGAGGACGAGCAGTACTTC. Residues: CASSGPGTGEDEQYF.

This sequence joins TRBV7-2 and TRBJ2-7, with D perhaps TRBD1 or TRBD2 (6 bases each). This CDR3 has 16 residues. V lost 1 base and J lost 0, with 13 bases in between. CDR1 and CDR2 from the germline V gene are SGHTA and FQGNSA. DNA for the CDR3: TGTGCCAGCAGCTTAGGTGGAGGGGGGCACTCCTACGAGCAGTACTTC. It translates to CASSLGGGGHSYEQYF.